Below are 22 T cell receptor beta chains sequenced from a single sample in a study of shared clonotypes between healthy human individuals. The table came from immunoSEQ multiplex PCR; TCRdb's copy has only in-frame clones and leaves some out. The table lists over 2 million clones, 85% to 95% of them singletons. Sequencing used naive CD4+ T cells from PBMCs. Described subset: CD45RA+ positively selected. The receptors originated from a man aged 18 to 29 in good health. Some clones in this sample may be carry-over from other donors' samples.

V and J are TRBV18 and TRBJ1-2; D remains unclear. Trimming left V 10 bases short and J 2 bases short, with 11 bases between. The CDR3 runs 12 residues. Germline lookup yields CDR1 KGHSH and CDR2 LQKENI. The CDR3 DNA reads as TGTGCCACCTGGGGAGTCAACTATGGCTACACCTTC. Translated: CATWGVNYGYTF. The variable domain in full, completed from reference TRBV18 and TRBJ1-2, reads NAGVMQNPRHLVRRRGQEARLRCSPMKGHSHVYWYRQLPEEGLKFMVYLQKENIIDESGMPKERFSAEFPKEGPSILRIQQVVRGDSAAYFCATWGVNYGYTFGSGTRLTVV.

The chain carries TRBV6-5 and TRBJ2-7; 11 nucleotides line up with TRBD2. Germline values: CDR1 MNHEY, CDR2 SVGAGI. J was trimmed by 1 base and V by 5 bases; bases with no gene match: 4. This CDR3 is built from 15 residues. The CDR3 coding sequence is TGTGCCAGCAGTGCCACTAGCGGGAGTTCCTACGAGCAGTACTTC. Translated, it gives CASSATSGSSYEQYF.

The rearrangement joins TRBV27 to TRBJ2-1; TRBD2 aligns across 8 bases. The trim removed 5 bases at V and 2 bases at J, leaving 14 bases unmatched. The CDR3 sequence is 18 residues long. The germline CDR1 and CDR2 sequences are MNHEY and SMNVEV (reference sequence). For the CDR3, the DNA is TGTGCCAGCAGTCCGAAAAAGCATGCGGGAGGAACCTACAATGAGCAGTTCTTC. It codes for CASSPKKHAGGTYNEQFF.

The rearrangement links TRBV5-4 to TRBJ2-7; weak D call: TRBD1 (5 bases). Trimming removed 4 bases from V and 5 bases from J, with 10 bases in between. The CDR3 extends over 12 amino acids. Germline V lookup: CDR1 SGHNT, CDR2 YYREEE (reference sequence). In DNA form, the CDR3 reads TGTGCCAGCAGCGGGCTCAGGGACGAGCAGTACTTC. This sequence encodes CASSGLRDEQYF.

The CDR3 is CASSYSGQAHSPLHF. The CDR3 nucleotides read TGTGCCAGCAGTTACAGTGGGCAGGCCCATTCACCCCTCCACTTT. The chain recombines TRBV6-5 with TRBJ1-6, with D unclear. CDR1 and CDR2 from the germline V gene are MNHEY and SVGAGI. The V end was cut by 2 bases, the J end by 8 bases, with 13 bases between. This CDR3 spans 15 amino acids.

This clone turned up a few times. At the DNA level, this CDR3 is encoded by other sequences in the same sample as well. The V gene is TRBV6-5, the J gene TRBJ1-5; D possibly corresponds to TRBD1 (6 bases). In germline, CDR1 is MNHEY, CDR2 SVGAGI. The V end lost 5 bases, the J end lost 1 base, and 9 bases lay between the germline ends. This CDR3 comprises 14 residues. This CDR3 is CASSPTGSNQPQHF. DNA of the CDR3: TGTGCCAGCAGTCCCACAGGGAGCAATCAGCCCCAGCATTTT.

The chain links TRBV18 to TRBJ2-7, with 7 bases aligning to TRBD2. Germline loops: CDR1 KGHSH, CDR2 LQKENI. V was pared by 3 bases and J by 5 bases, with 10 bases of the junction left unmatched. The CDR3 is 15 residues long. CDR3 residues: CASSPVGGDWNEQYF. Here the CDR3 DNA reads TGTGCCAGCTCACCGGTGGGGGGGGATTGGAACGAGCAGTACTTC.

This chain uses TRBV7-8 with TRBJ2-4; possibly TRBD2 for D (5 bases). This CDR3 has 15 residues. Per the germline V gene, CDR1 is SGHVS and CDR2 is FQNEAQ. V was pared by 5 bases and J by 0 bases, with 11 bases between. CDR3 sequence (DNA): TGTGCCAGCAGCCCCGGACTGATAGCCAAAAACATTCAGTACTTC. This sequence encodes CASSPGLIAKNIQYF.

This clone turned up a few times. The CDR3 region is CASSSDRGTEAFF. The CDR3 region has the DNA TGTGCCAGCAGTTCCGACAGGGGCACTGAAGCTTTCTTT. The V call is TRBV6-1, the J call TRBJ1-1; 8 bases align to TRBD1. This CDR3 contains 13 residues. Germline V gene lookup returns CDR1 MNHNS and CDR2 SASEGT. V was pared by 5 bases and J by 4 bases, with 3 bases of the junction left unmatched.

For the CDR3, the DNA is TGTGCCAGCAGCTTAGCCTTGGGCAGGGGAAGGCCCGGGGAGCTGTTTTTT. Encoded protein: CASSLALGRGRPGELFF. The chain has TRBV11-2 and TRBJ2-2; a weak D match, TRBD1 (6 bases). CDR3 size: 17 residues. The germline CDR1 and CDR2 sequences are SGHAT and FQNNGV. Deletions cut 1 base from V and 6 bases from J, with 18 bases between.

J is TRBJ2-1 and V is TRBV7-9, with 11 bases that match TRBD2. J lost 2 bases, V lost 4 bases, and 4 bases had no gene match. The CDR3 is 16 amino acids. Looked up from germline, CDR1 is SEHNR and CDR2 is FQNEAQ (reference sequence). CDR3 region: CASSYRGLAAYNEQFF. The CDR3 coding sequence is TGTGCCAGCAGCTACCGGGGACTAGCGGCCTACAATGAGCAGTTCTTC.

The chain employs TRBV2 and TRBJ1-1, with D maybe TRBD1 (5 bases). The CDR3 has 11 residues. Germline V CDR1 and CDR2: SNHLY, FYNNEI. Trimming took 4 bases from V and 6 from J, leaving 6 bases between them. CDR3 coding DNA: TGTGCCAGCAGTGCGGGGGCTGAAGCTTTCTTT. Protein product: CASSAGAEAFF.

The V call is TRBV15, the J call TRBJ2-7; TRBD1 matches at 8 bases. Germline V gene sequence: CDR1 LNHNV, CDR2 YYDKDF (reference sequence). The CDR3 covers 16 residues. J was trimmed by 5 bases and V by 1 base; bases with no gene match: 10. This CDR3 is CATSRGVQGASDEQYF. CDR3 sequence (DNA): TGTGCCACCAGCAGAGGAGTGCAGGGGGCAAGTGACGAGCAGTACTTC.

The CDR3 sequence is CASSRPEGARGYTF. The CDR3 bases are TGTGCCAGCTCCCGGCCCGAGGGGGCAAGAGGCTACACCTTC. This chain uses TRBV28 with TRBJ1-2; 7 positions match TRBD1. J lost 8 bases, V lost 8 bases, and 14 bases had no gene match. Germline-derived CDR1 and CDR2 are MDHEN and SYDVKM. The CDR3 sequence is 14 residues long.

The J gene is TRBJ1-3, the V gene TRBV28, with a possible D match to TRBD1 (6 bases). Trimming cost V 3 bases and J 2 bases, with 8 bases left between them. This CDR3 comprises 14 residues. CDR1 and CDR2 (germline): MDHEN, SYDVKM. The CDR3 reads CASSFRGPGNTIYF. In nucleotides, the CDR3 is TGTGCCAGCAGTTTCAGGGGACCTGGAAACACCATATATTTT.

The chain is built from TRBV7-2 and TRBJ2-7; D is undetermined. The V end lost 3 bases, the J end lost 0 bases, and 9 bases lay between the germline ends. The germline CDR1 and CDR2 sequences are SGHTA and FQGNSA. CDR3 size: 14 residues. The CDR3 loop is CASSFTVPSYEQYF. The CDR3 DNA reads TGTGCCAGCAGCTTTACAGTCCCCTCCTACGAGCAGTACTTC.

CDR3 protein: CAGEEGALFSTDTQYF. DNA for the CDR3: TGTGCCGGAGAGGAGGGGGCCTTATTTAGCACAGATACGCAGTATTTT. The rearrangement links TRBV7-6 to TRBJ2-3; maybe TRBD1 (7 bases). From germline, CDR1 is SGHVS and CDR2 FNYEAQ. The CDR3 totals 16 residues. The V gene lost 11 bases and the J gene lost 0 bases, with 21 bases spanning the gap.

Remarks on this clone: This sample includes further DNA sequences coding for the same CDR3. The gene calls are TRBV7-9 and TRBJ2-3; 14 bases are a match to TRBD2. CDR1 SEHNR and CDR2 FQNEAQ come from the germline V gene (reference sequence). J was trimmed by 3 bases and V by 5 bases; bases with no gene match: 1. The CDR3 consists of 15 residues. DNA for the CDR3: TGTGCCAGCAGCCGGACTAGCGGGAGGACAGATACGCAGTATTTT. It specifies CASSRTSGRTDTQYF. Drawing the rest from reference TRBV7-9 and TRBJ2-3, the complete variable domain is DTGVSQNPRHKITKRGQNVTFRCDPISEHNRLYWYRQTLGQGPEFLTYFQNEAQLEKSRLLSDRFSAERPKGSFSTLEIQRTEQGDSAMYLCASSRTSGRTDTQYFGPGTRLTVL.

In regard to this clone: This same CDR3 is encoded by further DNA sequences in the sample. The chain employs TRBV5-1 and TRBJ2-5, with D possibly being TRBD2 (5 bases). CDR3 length: 13 residues. The V and J ends lost 3 bases and 4 bases respectively, with 10 bases between them. Germline V gene data show CDR1 as SGHRS and CDR2 as YFSETQ. For the CDR3, the DNA is TGCGCCAGCAGCTCCCTCGAGGGAGAGACCCAGTACTTC. This gives the protein CASSSLEGETQYF.

This clone was picked up a small number of times. The chain employs TRBV10-3 and TRBJ1-1; D unresolved. Germline V gives CDR1 ENHRY, CDR2 SYGVKD. Trimming took 6 bases from V and 7 from J, leaving 21 bases between them. CDR3 size: 15 residues. CDR3 in amino acids: CAISVLPDGSGEAFF. CDR3 DNA sequence: TGTGCCATCAGCGTTCTACCCGACGGATCGGGTGAAGCTTTCTTT.

This chain connects TRBV18 to TRBJ2-3; tentatively, D is TRBD1 (6 bases). Germline V CDR1 and CDR2: KGHSH, LQKENI. V shed 3 bases and J shed 5 bases, with 12 bases lying between them. CDR3 length equals 14 residues. CDR3 sequence: CASSPRQGIDTQYF. CDR3 nucleotides: TGTGCCAGCTCACCGAGGCAGGGGATAGATACGCAGTATTTT. The full variable domain, its missing parts supplied by reference TRBV18 and TRBJ2-3, is NAGVMQNPRHLVRRRGQEARLRCSPMKGHSHVYWYRQLPEEGLKFMVYLQKENIIDESGMPKERFSAEFPKEGPSILRIQQVVRGDSAAYFCASSPRQGIDTQYFGPGTRLTVL.

This chain connects TRBV5-3 to TRBJ2-3, with D perhaps matching TRBD2 (5 bases). TRBV5-3 is noted as an ORF with a role that remains uncertain. Trimming cost V 0 bases and J 2 bases, with 13 bases left between them. CDR3 length: 16 amino acids. The CDR3 bases are TGTGCCAGAAGCTTGGCGGTAGCGACGTACACAGATACGCAGTATTTT. Translating it yields CARSLAVATYTDTQYF.